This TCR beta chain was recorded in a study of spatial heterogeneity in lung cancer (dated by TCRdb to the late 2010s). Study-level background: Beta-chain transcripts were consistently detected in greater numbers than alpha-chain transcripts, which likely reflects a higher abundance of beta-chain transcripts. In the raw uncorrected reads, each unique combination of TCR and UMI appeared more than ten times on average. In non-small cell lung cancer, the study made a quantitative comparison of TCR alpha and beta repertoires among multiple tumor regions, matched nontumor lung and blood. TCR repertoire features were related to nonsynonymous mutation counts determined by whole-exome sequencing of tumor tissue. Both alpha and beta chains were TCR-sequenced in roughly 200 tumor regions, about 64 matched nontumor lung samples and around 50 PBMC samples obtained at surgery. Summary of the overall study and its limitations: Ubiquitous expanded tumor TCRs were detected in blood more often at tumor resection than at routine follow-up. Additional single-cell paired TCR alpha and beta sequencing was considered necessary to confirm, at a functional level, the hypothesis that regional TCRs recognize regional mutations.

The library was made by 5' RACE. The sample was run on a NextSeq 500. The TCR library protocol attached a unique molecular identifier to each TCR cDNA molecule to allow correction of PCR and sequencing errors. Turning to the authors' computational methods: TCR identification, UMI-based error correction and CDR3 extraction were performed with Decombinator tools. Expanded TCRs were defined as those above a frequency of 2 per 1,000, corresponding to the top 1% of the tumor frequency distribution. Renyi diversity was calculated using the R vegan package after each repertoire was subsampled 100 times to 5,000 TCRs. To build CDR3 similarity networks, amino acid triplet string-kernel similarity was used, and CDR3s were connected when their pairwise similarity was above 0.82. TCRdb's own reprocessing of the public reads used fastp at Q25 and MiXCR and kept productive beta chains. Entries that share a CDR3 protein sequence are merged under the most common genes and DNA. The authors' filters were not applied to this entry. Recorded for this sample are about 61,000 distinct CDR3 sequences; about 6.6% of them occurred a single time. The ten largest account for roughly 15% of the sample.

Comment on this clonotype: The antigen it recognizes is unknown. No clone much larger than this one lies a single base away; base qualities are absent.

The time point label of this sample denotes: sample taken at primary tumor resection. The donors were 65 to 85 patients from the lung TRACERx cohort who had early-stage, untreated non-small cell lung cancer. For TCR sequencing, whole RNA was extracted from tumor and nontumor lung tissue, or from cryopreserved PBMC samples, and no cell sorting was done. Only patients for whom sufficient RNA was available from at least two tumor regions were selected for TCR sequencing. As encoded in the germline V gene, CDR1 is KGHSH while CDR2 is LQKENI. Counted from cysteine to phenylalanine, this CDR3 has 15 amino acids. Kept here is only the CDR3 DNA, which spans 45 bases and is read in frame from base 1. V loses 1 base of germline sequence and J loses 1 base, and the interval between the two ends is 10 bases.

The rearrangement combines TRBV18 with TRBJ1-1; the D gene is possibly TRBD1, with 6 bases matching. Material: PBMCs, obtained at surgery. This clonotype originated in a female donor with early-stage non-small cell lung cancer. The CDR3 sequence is CASSPLRDTNTEAFF. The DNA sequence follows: TGTGCCAGCTCACCACTCCGGGACACGAACACTGAAGCTTTCTTT. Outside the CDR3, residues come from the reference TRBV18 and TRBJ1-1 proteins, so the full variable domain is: NAGVMQNPRHLVRRRGQEARLRCSPMKGHSHVYWYRQLPEEGLKFMVYLQKENIIDESGMPKERFSAEFPKEGPSILRIQQVVRGDSAAYFCASSPLRDTNTEAFFGQGTRLTVV.